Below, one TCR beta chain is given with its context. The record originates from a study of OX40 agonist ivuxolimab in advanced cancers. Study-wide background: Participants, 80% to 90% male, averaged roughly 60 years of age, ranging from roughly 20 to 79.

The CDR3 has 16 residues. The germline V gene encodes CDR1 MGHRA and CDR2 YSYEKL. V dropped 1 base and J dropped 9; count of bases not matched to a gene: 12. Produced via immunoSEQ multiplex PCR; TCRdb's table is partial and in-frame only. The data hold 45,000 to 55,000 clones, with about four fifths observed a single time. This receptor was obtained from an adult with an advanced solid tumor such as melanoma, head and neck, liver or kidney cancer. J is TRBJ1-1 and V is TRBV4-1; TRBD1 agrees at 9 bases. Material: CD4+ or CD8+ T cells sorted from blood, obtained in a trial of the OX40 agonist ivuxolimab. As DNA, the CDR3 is TGCGCCAGCAGCCAAGTTACAGGGGGCGATGGGACTAAAGCTTTCTTT. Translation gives CASSQVTGGDGTKAFF.